Listed here are 15 T cell receptor beta chains from one sample, sequenced in a study of monozygotic twins with inflammatory bowel disease. Reanalyzing the 5' RACE reads, TCRdb keeps one entry per CDR3 protein, without DNA. This table lists more than 110,000 distinct CDR3 sequences. Sample: blood. All receptors derive from a human donor with ulcerative colitis or Crohn's disease, or a healthy co-twin of an affected twin (not recorded which).

CDR3 sequence: CAISESGTGMNTGELFF. This chain joins TRBV10-3 and TRBJ2-2; TCRdb lists TRBD1, though no DNA is available to test this call. The germline V gene has CDR1 ENHRY and CDR2 SYGVKD. There are 17 residues in the CDR3.

This CDR3 reads CAISGTHTEAFF. J is TRBJ1-1 and V is TRBV10-3. The CDR3 extends over 12 amino acids. Germline CDR1 is ENHRY and CDR2 is SYGVKD.

The J gene is TRBJ2-1, the V gene TRBV7-9. The length of the CDR3 is 15 residues. Germline V lookup: CDR1 SEHNR, CDR2 FQNEAQ (reference sequence). This chain's CDR3 is CASSLQDSSYNEQFF.

The rearrangement uses TRBV6-5 and TRBJ2-3; TCRdb lists TRBD2, though no DNA is available to test this call. The germline CDR1 and CDR2 sequences are MNHEY and SVGAGI. This CDR3 has 12 residues. The chain's CDR3 is CASRALSDTQYF.

V usage is TRBV29-1 and J usage is TRBJ2-1; without DNA, the TCRdb call of TRBD1 cannot be checked. Germline CDR1 reads SQVTM; CDR2 reads ANQGSEA. The CDR3 spans 12 residues. The CDR3 here is CSVSSGRNEQFF.

CDR3: CASRGTGRNTEAFF. V usage is TRBV2 and J usage is TRBJ1-1; absent DNA, TCRdb's TRBD1 call cannot be checked. Germline assignment: CDR1 SNHLY and CDR2 FYNNEI. The CDR3 has 14 amino acids. Using reference TRBV2 and TRBJ1-1 for the parts outside the CDR3, the full variable domain is EPEVTQTPSHQVTQMGQEVILRCVPISNHLYFYWYRQILGQKVEFLVSFYNNEISEKSEIFDDQFSVERPDGSNFTLKIRSTKLEDSAMYFCASRGTGRNTEAFFGQGTRLTVV.

The genes are TRBV5-1 and TRBJ1-1; TCRdb returns TRBD1, unconfirmable since there is no DNA. Looked up from germline, CDR1 is SGHRS and CDR2 is YFSETQ. The CDR3 is 15 residues long. CDR3: CASSLTGSMDTEAFF.

The rearrangement uses TRBV29-1 and TRBJ2-5; TCRdb gives TRBD2 as the D gene, but with no DNA this cannot be confirmed. The germline CDR1 and CDR2 sequences are SQVTM and ANQGSEA. This CDR3 is 14 amino acids long. This CDR3 is CSVEDSGGWETQYF.

CDR3 residues: CSAPKGTSGGNEQFF. The chain combines TRBV20-1 with TRBJ2-1; TCRdb names TRBD2, which stays unverified in the absence of DNA. This CDR3 comprises 15 residues. CDR1 and CDR2 (germline): DFQATT, SNEGSKA (reference sequence).

The V gene is TRBV24-1, the J gene TRBJ1-6. The CDR3 sequence is 13 residues long. In germline, CDR1 is KGHDR, CDR2 SFDVKD. The chain's CDR3 is CATSDPTGRVFHF.

The chain couples TRBV9 to TRBJ2-5; TCRdb lists TRBD1, though no DNA is available to test this call. Per germline, CDR1 SGDLS and CDR2 YYNGEE. The CDR3 sequence is 13 residues long. Here the CDR3 reads CASSVGGGETQYF.

The chain joins TRBV24-1 to TRBJ2-3; no DNA is available, so the TRBD1 call from TCRdb remains unchecked. Germline V gene sequence: CDR1 KGHDR, CDR2 SFDVKD. The CDR3 is 15 amino acids. CDR3 residues: CATSDGGGRTDTQYF.

This rearrangement joins TRBV29-1 to TRBJ2-3. The CDR3 loop spans 11 amino acids. Per the germline V gene, CDR1 is SQVTM and CDR2 is ANQGSEA. The CDR3 protein is CSAAGTDTQYF.

The rearrangement uses TRBV11-2 and TRBJ2-4; no DNA is available, so the TRBD1 call from TCRdb remains unchecked. CDR1 and CDR2 (germline): SGHAT, FQNNGV. The CDR3 covers 16 residues. This CDR3 reads CASSSGTTLAKNIQYF.

The rearrangement links TRBV5-5 to TRBJ2-1; the TCRdb D gene call, TRBD1, has no DNA to confirm it. The V gene's germline CDR1 is SGHKS and CDR2 YYEKEE (reference sequence). The CDR3 covers 15 residues. CDR3 in amino acids: CASSLAGHQYNEQFF. The full variable domain, in which reference TRBV5-5 and TRBJ2-1 provide the parts outside the CDR3, is DAGVTQSPTHLIKTRGQQVTLRCSPISGHKSVSWYQQVLGQGPQFIFQYYEKEERGRGNFPDRFSARQFPNYSSELNVNALLLGDSALYLCASSLAGHQYNEQFFGPGTRLTVL.